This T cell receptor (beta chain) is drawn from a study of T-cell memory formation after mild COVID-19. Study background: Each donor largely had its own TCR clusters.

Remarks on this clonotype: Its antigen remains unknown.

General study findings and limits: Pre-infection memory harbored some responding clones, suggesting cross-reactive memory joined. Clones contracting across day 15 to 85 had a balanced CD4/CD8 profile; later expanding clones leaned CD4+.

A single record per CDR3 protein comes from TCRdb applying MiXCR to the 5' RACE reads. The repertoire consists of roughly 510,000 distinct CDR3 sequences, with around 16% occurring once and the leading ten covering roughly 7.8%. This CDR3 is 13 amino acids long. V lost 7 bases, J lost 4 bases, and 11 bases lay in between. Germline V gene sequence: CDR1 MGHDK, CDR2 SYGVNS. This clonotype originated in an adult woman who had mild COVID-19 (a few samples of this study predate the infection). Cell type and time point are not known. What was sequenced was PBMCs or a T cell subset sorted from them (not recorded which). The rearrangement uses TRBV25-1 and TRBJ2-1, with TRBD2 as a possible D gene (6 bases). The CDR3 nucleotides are TGTGCCAGCACGAGCGGGTTTTACAATGAGCAGTTCTTC. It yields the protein CASTSGFYNEQFF.